The T cell receptor (beta chain) under discussion was sequenced for a study of blood T cell repertoires in COVID-19. Study details: Samples representing acute and convalescent COVID-19 were sourced from the United States, Italy and Spain. Sources were T cells, B-cell-depleted T cells, or PBMCs; the material itself was cDNA or gDNA.

V lost 0 bases and J 3 bases, leaving 12 bases between the germline ends. This CDR3 is 16 amino acids long. Germline CDR1 is LNHNV and CDR2 is YYDKDF (reference sequence). This clone was counted between two and nine times. Under the authors' procedure: Estimated nucleated cell counts came from reference gene primer amplification. Some clones are missing from TCRdb's copy, which holds only in-frame ones; the method was immunoSEQ multiplex PCR. The DNA gave D and trimming, while V, J and clone size come from that table. Counted here are fewer than 120,000 clones, 60% to 80% occurring once; the ten biggest clones make up approximately 16%.

The sequencing input was peripheral blood. The chain carries TRBV15 and TRBJ2-1; D may be TRBD2 (5 bases). This sequence originates from a woman older than 75 with active or convalescent COVID-19. The CDR3 DNA sequence: TGTGCCACCAGCAGAGATCTTGGTCGGGGCTACAATGAGCAGTTCTTC. Protein product: CATSRDLGRGYNEQFF.